Here is one TCR beta chain with its context. In the original workflow: Amplification with reference gene primers provided the estimates of nucleated cell counts. Clones were sequenced by immunoSEQ multiplex PCR, and TCRdb holds only the in-frame ones, with some missing. V and J calls and clone size are those listed in that table; D and trimming were worked out from the DNA. The table shows about 140,000 clones, with 84% occurring only once. Germline lookup yields CDR1 SGHTA and CDR2 FQGNSA. CDR3 length: 13 residues. The germline V and J ends were trimmed by 6 bases and 1 base, with 9 bases remaining between them. This specimen comes from a study of blood T cell repertoires in COVID-19. In the study overall: Sample material is recorded as cDNA or gDNA derived from T cells, B-cell-depleted T cells, or PBMCs.

The clonotype originates from a human donor in a cohort sampled during active COVID-19. Source material: peripheral blood. The chain carries TRBV7-2 and TRBJ1-1, with TRBD1 as a possible D gene (6 bases). The CDR3 nucleotides read TGTGCCAGCAGTGACAGGAGGAACACTGAAGCTTTCTTT. It is translated as CASSDRRNTEAFF.